The 15 T cell receptor beta chains listed next were all sequenced from one sample in a study of cytomegalovirus exposure and HLA in healthy donors. The PCR used 60 Vbeta and 13 Jbeta primers. TCRdb keeps only in-frame clones here, not all; method: immunoSEQ multiplex PCR. The data hold hundreds of thousands of clones, with roughly 82% observed a single time. Sequencing was done on a sample of PBMCs. The receptors here all came from a man aged 35 to 55 in good health and CMV-seropositive.

This clone was recorded a few times. The J gene is TRBJ2-1, the V gene TRBV11-3, with 10 bases identical to TRBD2. The CDR3 sequence is 15 residues long. V shed 5 bases, J shed 2 bases, and the junction held 3 bases outside the gene matches. Germline CDR1 and CDR2: SGHNT and YENEEA. CDR3 residues: CASSPSGSTYNEQFF. The DNA of the CDR3 is TGTGCCAGCAGCCCTAGCGGGAGTACCTACAATGAGCAGTTCTTC. Based on the CDR3 plus reference TRBV11-3 and TRBJ2-1, the full variable domain is EAGVVQSPRYKIIEKKQPVAFWCNPISGHNTLYWYLQNLGQGPELLIRYENEEAVDDSQLPKDRFSAERLKGVDSTLKIQPAELGDSAVYLCASSPSGSTYNEQFFGPGTRLTVL.

The chain is built from TRBV11-2 and TRBJ2-7; tentative D call: TRBD2 (6 bases). The ends were cut back, 3 bases at V and 1 base at J, with 10 bases in the middle. Germline CDR1 and CDR2: SGHAT and FQNNGV. The CDR3 has 14 amino acids. The DNA for the CDR3 is TGTGCCAGCAGCTTTGGGGCGGGATCCTACGAGCAGTACGTC. This sequence encodes CASSFGAGSYEQYV.

J is TRBJ2-3 and V is TRBV7-9, with D tentatively TRBD2 (6 bases). V was trimmed by 7 bases and J by 6 bases, leaving 17 bases between them. Germline values: CDR1 SEHNR, CDR2 FQNEAQ (reference sequence). The CDR3 extends over 14 amino acids. The CDR3 DNA sequence: TGTGCCAGCAACTCTGGGGCGGGGTTCGATACGCAGTATTTT. It translates to CASNSGAGFDTQYF.

V and J are TRBV5-1 and TRBJ2-6; a possible D gene is TRBD2 (6 bases). The CDR3 spans 17 residues. The germline CDR1 and CDR2 sequences are SGHRS and YFSETQ. V was cut by 4 bases and J by 0 bases, with 14 bases left in between. This chain's CDR3 is CASSARESPSGANVLTF. The CDR3 DNA reads as TGCGCCAGCAGCGCTCGGGAGTCCCCCTCTGGGGCCAACGTCCTGACTTTC. Using reference TRBV5-1 and TRBJ2-6 for the parts outside the CDR3, the full variable domain is KAGVTQTPRYLIKTRGQQVTLSCSPISGHRSVSWYQQTPGQGLQFLFEYFSETQRNKGNFPGRFSGRQFSNSRSEMNVSTLELGDSALYLCASSARESPSGANVLTFGAGSRLTVL.

CDR3 sequence: CASSSYHYNEQFF. The CDR3 DNA reads as TGTGCCAGCAGTTCCTACCACTACAATGAGCAGTTCTTC. This chain joins TRBV27 and TRBJ2-1; D is uncertain. Germline V CDR1 and CDR2: MNHEY, SMNVEV (reference sequence). V was pared by 4 bases and J by 3 bases, with 7 bases between. The CDR3 is made up of 13 amino acids.

This chain uses TRBV5-1 with TRBJ2-3; D unclear. Germline CDR1 and CDR2: SGHRS and YFSETQ. This CDR3 has 14 amino acids. The V end was cut by 3 bases, the J end by 2 bases, with 10 bases between. The CDR3: CASSSPGPTDTQYF. As DNA, the CDR3 is TGCGCCAGCAGCTCCCCAGGCCCCACAGATACGCAGTATTTT.

This chain uses TRBV4-1 with TRBJ2-1, with D maybe TRBD1 (5 bases). The germline V and J ends were trimmed by 3 bases and 0 bases, with 15 bases remaining between them. This CDR3 has 17 amino acids. Germline V gene data show CDR1 as MGHRA and CDR2 as YSYEKL. As DNA, the CDR3 is TGCGCCAGCAGCCACGTCGACCTGGGGCTCTCCTACAATGAGCAGTTCTTC. Translation: CASSHVDLGLSYNEQFF.

This clone was detected once. The CDR3 DNA sequence: TGTGCCAGCACCCTGGGGCGAAACTATGGCTACACCTTC. Its translation is CASTLGRNYGYTF. The chain links TRBV6-6 to TRBJ1-2, with D possibly being TRBD1 (5 bases). Trimming removed 7 bases from V and 2 bases from J, with 11 bases in between. The CDR3 loop spans 13 amino acids. Germline values: CDR1 MNHNY, CDR2 SVGAGI (reference sequence).

The sample holds a few counts of this clone. The chain has TRBV2 and TRBJ1-1; tentatively, D is TRBD1 (6 bases). Germline V gives CDR1 SNHLY, CDR2 FYNNEI. V was pared by 7 bases and J by 2 bases, with 14 bases between. The CDR3 is 14 residues long. The CDR3 is CASTEAGANTEAFF. CDR3 nucleotide sequence: TGTGCCAGCACCGAGGCAGGGGCTAACACTGAAGCTTTCTTT.

The chain carries TRBV12-5 and TRBJ1-1; TRBD1 matches at 7 bases. This CDR3 is built from 16 residues. Germline-derived CDR1 and CDR2 are LGHNT and FRNRAP. Germline trimming cut 7 bases from V and 1 base from J; bases unmatched to any gene: 12. In DNA, the CDR3 is TGTGCTAGTGCCCTCCCCCGGACAGGCTCGAACACTGAAGCTTTCTTT. Protein: CASALPRTGSNTEAFF.

V and J are TRBV7-9 and TRBJ2-1; TRBD1 aligns across 7 bases. This CDR3 comprises 14 residues. Germline CDR1 SEHNR, CDR2 FQNEAQ (reference sequence). V lost 4 bases and J lost 6; bases outside the gene matches: 6. CDR3 in DNA: TGTGCCAGCAGCTCGACAGGGAATGGCAATGAGCAGTTCTTC. It yields the protein CASSSTGNGNEQFF.

The chain has TRBV5-1 and TRBJ1-4; D gene unclear. Trimming cost V 4 bases and J 1 base, with 8 bases left between them. Germline assignment: CDR1 SGHRS and CDR2 YFSETQ. The CDR3 sequence is 14 residues long. The CDR3 region has the DNA TGCGCCAGCAGCCTGACTGTAACTAATGAAAAACTGTTTTTT. This translates into CASSLTVTNEKLFF.

V is TRBV21-1 and J is TRBJ2-7; TRBD1 reflects the table's D call only, with no check against the DNA. TRBV21-1 is designated a pseudogene. The CDR3 is 15 residues long. CDR3 region: CASSKVGQAFYEQYV. DNA for the CDR3: TGTGCCAGCAGCAAAGTGGGCCAGGCTTTCTACGAGCAGTACGTC.

This chain connects TRBV29-1 to TRBJ2-1; TRBD2 agrees at 9 bases. The CDR3 runs 15 residues. Germline assignment: CDR1 SQVTM and CDR2 ANQGSEA. V dropped 3 bases and J dropped 7; count of bases not matched to a gene: 10. The CDR3 DNA follows: TGCAGCGTTGAGAGAATCGCGGGAGGGGGGAATGAGCAGTTCTTC. Translation gives CSVERIAGGGNEQFF.

The rearrangement links TRBV5-6 to TRBJ2-3, with D tentatively TRBD1 (6 bases). V was trimmed by 3 bases and J by 2 bases, leaving 22 bases between them. This CDR3 is built from 18 residues. The V gene's germline CDR1 is SGHDT and CDR2 YYEEEE. Here the CDR3 reads CASSSRQALGRVTDTQYF. CDR3 DNA sequence: TGTGCCAGCAGCTCCAGACAGGCCCTGGGACGGGTCACAGATACGCAGTATTTT.